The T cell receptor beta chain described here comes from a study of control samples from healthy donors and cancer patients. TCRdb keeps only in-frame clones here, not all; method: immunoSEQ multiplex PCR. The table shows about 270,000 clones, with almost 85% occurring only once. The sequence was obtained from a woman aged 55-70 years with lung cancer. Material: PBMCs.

The CDR3 here is CASSVQGGVNEKLFF. CDR3 coding DNA: TGTGCCAGCAGCGTCCAAGGGGGGGTCAATGAAAAACTGTTTTTT. V is TRBV9 and J is TRBJ1-4, with D tentatively TRBD1 (6 bases). CDR1 is SGDLS and CDR2 is YYNGEE in the germline V gene. This CDR3 is 15 amino acids long. The V and J ends lost 2 bases and 5 bases respectively, with 13 bases between them.